One and the same sample provided the 31 T cell receptor beta chains below, sequenced in a study of monozygotic twins with cystic fibrosis. Data came from immunoSEQ multiplex PCR; TCRdb stores just in-frame clones and leaves some out. Among roughly 10,000 clones listed, approximately 97% were seen once. The sample was blood. These receptors were taken from a boy between 5 and 17 years old with cystic fibrosis.

Here the CDR3 DNA reads TGTGCCAGCAGTGGGGTTGTCAACTATGGCTACACCTTC. Residues: CASSGVVNYGYTF. The chain uses TRBV9 and TRBJ1-2; D not certain. V was clipped by 5 bases and J by 2 bases, with 10 bases between them. Germline CDR1 reads SGDLS; CDR2 reads YYNGEE. There are 13 residues in the CDR3.

The genes are TRBV9 and TRBJ1-2, with D possibly matching TRBD1 (5 bases). Trimming left V 0 bases short and J 5 bases short, with 11 bases between. The germline V gene has CDR1 SGDLS and CDR2 YYNGEE. CDR3 size: 14 residues. Written as DNA, the CDR3 is TGTGCCAGCAGCGTAGGGGGACCGGTGTATGGCTACACCTTC. It specifies CASSVGGPVYGYTF.

The chain carries TRBV9 and TRBJ1-5, with D unclear. V was cut by 4 bases and J by 5 bases, with 10 bases left in between. CDR3 length equals 13 residues. Germline CDR1 is SGDLS and CDR2 is YYNGEE. The CDR3, as DNA: TGTGCCAGCAGCTTCCGTGGCGATCAGCCCCAGCATTTT. Protein product: CASSFRGDQPQHF.

The chain recombines TRBV19 with TRBJ1-1; tentative D call: TRBD1 (5 bases). V shed 7 bases and J shed 9 bases, with 18 bases lying between them. The CDR3 consists of 13 residues. Germline assignment: CDR1 LNHDA and CDR2 SQIVND (reference sequence). CDR3 DNA sequence: TGTGCCAGTACCTATCTCCAGGGCCCTAAAGCTTTCTTT. Translated: CASTYLQGPKAFF.

The V call is TRBV4-1, the J call TRBJ2-7; 9 bases line up with TRBD1. CDR1 is MGHRA and CDR2 is YSYEKL in the germline V gene. The junction had 6 bases not matched to a gene; V was cut back by 1 base and J by 5 bases. The CDR3 totals 15 residues. This CDR3 reads CASSQGTGGIDEQYF. Here the CDR3 DNA reads TGCGCCAGCAGCCAAGGTACAGGGGGCATCGACGAGCAGTACTTC.

This chain links TRBV30 with TRBJ1-5; D is ambiguous. With 1 base removed from V and 3 bases from J, the gap between germline ends came to 7 bases. In germline, CDR1 is GTSNPN, CDR2 SVGIG (reference sequence). CDR3 length: 13 amino acids. The DNA for the CDR3 is TGTGCCTGGAGTGCCGGCCCCAATCAGCCCCAGCATTTT. It codes for CAWSAGPNQPQHF.

The chain uses TRBV7-2 and TRBJ2-7; D gene ambiguous. The CDR3 is made up of 14 amino acids. Germline V CDR1 and CDR2: SGHTA, FQGNSA. Deletions cut 4 bases from V and 2 bases from J, with 12 bases between. This chain's CDR3 is CASSSFRAPYEQYF. CDR3 nucleotides: TGTGCCAGCAGCTCTTTTCGGGCCCCCTACGAGCAGTACTTC.

The rearrangement links TRBV5-1 to TRBJ1-3; TRBD1 matches at 8 bases. Germline V CDR1 and CDR2: SGHRS, YFSETQ. The length of the CDR3 is 17 residues. The J segment lost 0 bases and the V segment lost 5 bases, leaving 10 bases of the junction unmatched. The CDR3 loop is CASSTSGQGRSGNTIYF. The CDR3 bases are TGCGCCAGCAGTACATCCGGACAGGGCCGCTCTGGAAACACCATATATTTT.

The rearrangement joins TRBV4-3 to TRBJ1-1; D is possibly TRBD1 (6 bases). The length of the CDR3 is 13 residues. Germline CDR1 is LGHNA and CDR2 is YSLEER. Trimming pared 4 bases from V and 5 bases from J, leaving 11 bases between. The chain's CDR3 is CASSRNRATEAFF. DNA for the CDR3: TGCGCCAGCAGCCGAAACAGGGCTACTGAAGCTTTCTTT.

CDR3 amino acids: CASSRPYNQPQHF. CDR3 in DNA: TGTGCCAGCAGTCGCCCGTACAATCAGCCCCAGCATTTT. The chain uses TRBV28 and TRBJ1-5; D is unresolved. The CDR3 has 13 amino acids. CDR1 is MDHEN, CDR2 SYDVKM, per germline. Trimming left V 5 bases short and J 3 bases short, with 8 bases between.

The CDR3 bases are TGTGCCAGCAGCGTAGCCAGGGGGTGGGGAAATGAGCAGTTCTTC. This codes for CASSVARGWGNEQFF. V gene TRBV9 combines with J gene TRBJ2-1; 7 bases are shared with TRBD1. This CDR3 is built from 15 residues. The germline V gene encodes CDR1 SGDLS and CDR2 YYNGEE. Trimming at V came to 0 bases and at J to 7 bases, leaving 7 bases not matched to a gene.

J is TRBJ1-1 and V is TRBV7-8; the D gene is possibly TRBD1 (5 bases). The CDR3 consists of 15 residues. Trimming pared 1 base from V and 4 bases from J, leaving 13 bases between. Germline V gene data show CDR1 as SGHVS and CDR2 as FQNEAQ. CDR3 sequence reads: CASSLGRGTGTEAFF. CDR3 nucleotide sequence: TGTGCCAGCAGCTTAGGCCGGGGCACGGGCACTGAAGCTTTCTTT.

J is TRBJ2-3 and V is TRBV19, with D possibly matching TRBD2 (7 bases). Germline lookup yields CDR1 LNHDA and CDR2 SQIVND (reference sequence). The CDR3 has 15 residues. With 5 bases removed from V and 2 bases from J, the gap between germline ends came to 14 bases. The CDR3 loop is CASSRRGGYTDTQYF. The DNA for the CDR3 is TGTGCCAGTAGTCGGAGGGGGGGGTACACAGATACGCAGTATTTT.

The genes are TRBV19 and TRBJ2-7; TRBD1 is a possible D gene (6 bases). Trimming pared 6 bases from V and 2 bases from J, leaving 14 bases between. CDR1 and CDR2 from the germline V gene are LNHDA and SQIVND (reference sequence). This CDR3 region has 14 residues. Written as DNA, the CDR3 is TGTGCCAGTAGCATGGGACACGTTGCCTACGAGCAGTACTTC. It codes for CASSMGHVAYEQYF.

This clone showed up just once. The chain combines TRBV28 with TRBJ2-5; tentative D call: TRBD2 (6 bases). Germline V gene data show CDR1 as MDHEN and CDR2 as SYDVKM. V was shortened by 3 bases and J by 0 bases, with 8 bases between the two germline ends. CDR3 length: 14 residues. In nucleotides, the CDR3 is TGTGCCAGCAGTTTGGGGAGGTACCAAGAGACCCAGTACTTC. Protein product: CASSLGRYQETQYF.

The CDR3 DNA is TGTGCCAGCAGTGGTCCCCCCAATGAGCAGTTCTTC. Translating it yields CASSGPPNEQFF. The chain recombines TRBV2 with TRBJ2-1; D uncertain. The length of the CDR3 is 12 residues. Germline values: CDR1 SNHLY, CDR2 FYNNEI. The V end lost 4 bases, the J end lost 6 bases, and 7 bases lay between the germline ends.

The count of this clone is one. V usage is TRBV28 and J usage is TRBJ2-5, with 11 bases identical to TRBD2. The tail of the sequence fits TRBJ2-7 better, so the J call may be wrong. Germline assignment: CDR1 MDHEN and CDR2 SYDVKM. CDR3 length equals 14 residues. In nucleotides, the CDR3 is TGTGCCAGCAGTACCGGGACTAGCGGCTACGAGCAGTACTTC. Translation gives CASSTGTSGYEQYF.

The rearrangement joins TRBV9 to TRBJ2-7; possible D gene TRBD2, 6 bases. Germline CDR1 is SGDLS and CDR2 is YYNGEE. The ends were cut back, 6 bases at V and 6 bases at J, with 16 bases in the middle. The CDR3 has 13 residues. In nucleotides, the CDR3 is TGTGCCAGCACCCCATCGGGAGTCGGCGAGCAGTACTTC. Amino acids: CASTPSGVGEQYF.

This chain uses TRBV5-1 with TRBJ1-4; D is possibly TRBD1 (5 bases). V was trimmed by 5 bases and J by 7 bases, leaving 15 bases between them. The germline V gene encodes CDR1 SGHRS and CDR2 YFSETQ. CDR3 length: 14 amino acids. The DNA for the CDR3 is TGCGCCAGCAGTCCAGGGCGAGCCGGTGAAAAACTGTTTTTT. Residues: CASSPGRAGEKLFF.

This chain joins TRBV6-5 and TRBJ1-2, with D possibly TRBD1 on 5 matching bases. V dropped 5 bases and J dropped 7 bases, with 14 bases sitting between them. CDR3 length: 13 residues. Germline loops: CDR1 MNHEY, CDR2 SVGAGI. CDR3 DNA sequence: TGTGCCAGCAGTCAAACAGGCGTCGGTGGCTACACCTTC. Translated: CASSQTGVGGYTF.

The J gene is TRBJ2-5, the V gene TRBV5-1; TRBD1 agrees at 8 bases. V was clipped by 5 bases and J by 2 bases; unmatched bases: 8. The length of the CDR3 is 15 residues. Germline CDR1 is SGHRS and CDR2 is YFSETQ. CDR3: CASRQGQGPQETQYF. The CDR3 nucleotides read TGCGCCAGCAGACAAGGACAGGGTCCACAAGAGACCCAGTACTTC.

The chain employs TRBV20-1 and TRBJ2-5, with D tentatively TRBD1 (7 bases). The CDR3 loop spans 11 amino acids. Germline V gene sequence: CDR1 DFQATT, CDR2 SNEGSKA (reference sequence). The CDR3 nucleotides read TGCAGCGCGGGACAGATAGAGACCCAGTACTTC. It encodes CSAGQIETQYF.

The gene calls are TRBV2 and TRBJ1-3, with D possibly TRBD1 on 6 matching bases. This CDR3 comprises 16 residues. V dropped 7 bases and J dropped 2 bases, with 18 bases sitting between them. Germline CDR1 SNHLY, CDR2 FYNNEI. This chain's CDR3 is CASIGQHRAPGNTIYF. The CDR3 nucleotides read TGTGCCAGCATTGGACAGCACAGGGCGCCTGGAAACACCATATATTTT.

V usage is TRBV4-2 and J usage is TRBJ1-2; D ambiguous. CDR3 length equals 15 residues. Trimming pared 0 bases from V and 8 bases from J, leaving 16 bases between. CDR1 is LGHNA, CDR2 YNFKEQ, per germline. The CDR3 nucleotides are TGTGCCAGCAGCCAAGATAGGGCTAGGGCCTTCGGCTACACCTTC. Protein: CASSQDRARAFGYTF.

The V call is TRBV18, the J call TRBJ1-1; 9 nucleotides align to TRBD1. The CDR3 loop spans 17 amino acids. J gave up 3 bases and V 3 bases, and 11 bases lay outside the gene matches. Germline V gives CDR1 KGHSH, CDR2 LQKENI. DNA of the CDR3: TGTGCCAGCTCACCTCGATGGACAGGGGAAGGGTACACTGAAGCTTTCTTT. Protein sequence: CASSPRWTGEGYTEAFF.

J is TRBJ2-5 and V is TRBV28; 10 nucleotides align to TRBD1. Trimming took 6 bases from V and 5 from J; bases not matched to a gene: 9. The germline gives CDR1 MDHEN, CDR2 SYDVKM. The CDR3 sequence is 15 residues long. Here the CDR3 reads CASSLTPGQGETQYF. The CDR3, as DNA: TGTGCCAGCAGCCTTACTCCGGGACAGGGGGAGACCCAGTACTTC.

The V and J genes are TRBV5-1 and TRBJ2-7, with D perhaps being TRBD1 or TRBD2 (5 bases each). V shed 2 bases and J shed 6 bases, with 15 bases lying between them. The CDR3 is made up of 14 amino acids. The germline V gene has CDR1 SGHRS and CDR2 YFSETQ. For the CDR3, the DNA is TGCGCCAGCAGCTTAGCAGGGAGTTCAGGCGAGCAGTACTTC. Translating it yields CASSLAGSSGEQYF.

The chain uses TRBV15 and TRBJ2-1; the match to TRBD1 covers 8 bases. Looked up from germline, CDR1 is LNHNV and CDR2 is YYDKDF (reference sequence). Trimming removed 4 bases from V and 4 bases from J; junction bases left unmatched: 3. This CDR3 has 14 residues. The CDR3: CATSKTGVYNEQFF. CDR3 sequence (DNA): TGTGCCACCAGCAAGACAGGGGTGTACAATGAGCAGTTCTTC.

CDR3 nucleotides: TGTGCCAGCAGCTTAGCCATCTTCGGACGGATCTCCTACGAGCAGTACTTC. Translation: CASSLAIFGRISYEQYF. V gene TRBV11-2 combines with J gene TRBJ2-7; D call uncertain. Germline loops: CDR1 SGHAT, CDR2 FQNNGV. Trimming removed 1 base at V and 0 bases at J, with 16 bases between. The CDR3 contains 17 residues.

The chain links TRBV5-4 to TRBJ2-7; 11 nucleotides align to TRBD1. The CDR3 totals 16 residues. The trim removed 3 bases at V and 5 bases at J, leaving 10 bases unmatched. Germline-derived CDR1 and CDR2 are SGHNT and YYREEE (reference sequence). CDR3 nucleotide sequence: TGTGCCAGCAGCTACTCTTTGGACAGGGGGCTCCACGAGCAGTACTTC. This gives the protein CASSYSLDRGLHEQYF.

This clone was counted once. The J gene is TRBJ2-1, the V gene TRBV6-1, with TRBD2 matching 8 bases. The junction had 5 bases not matched to a gene; V was cut back by 4 bases and J by 6 bases. The CDR3 consists of 14 residues. The V gene's germline CDR1 is MNHNS and CDR2 SASEGT. CDR3 sequence reads: CASSVLAVLNEQFF. The CDR3 DNA is TGTGCCAGCAGTGTACTAGCGGTGCTCAATGAGCAGTTCTTC.